This TCR beta chain was identified during a study of technical replicates of blood from several donors. The assay was immunoSEQ multiplex PCR, and TCRdb's table has in-frame clones only and misses some. The sample lists nearly 80,000 clones, 85% to 95% occurring once. Only one count was recorded for this clone. This clonotype was sampled from a human donor in good health. Sample: T cells isolated from PBMCs.

CDR3 residues: CASSHQTGELNTIYF. CDR3 nucleotides: TGTGCCAGCAGCCACCAGACAGGGGAACTAAACACCATATATTTT. The genes are TRBV4-2 and TRBJ1-3; 8 nucleotides line up with TRBD1. The CDR3 loop spans 15 amino acids. With 3 bases clipped from V and 6 bases from J, the junction kept 7 bases outside the gene matches. CDR1 is LGHNA, CDR2 YNFKEQ, per germline.